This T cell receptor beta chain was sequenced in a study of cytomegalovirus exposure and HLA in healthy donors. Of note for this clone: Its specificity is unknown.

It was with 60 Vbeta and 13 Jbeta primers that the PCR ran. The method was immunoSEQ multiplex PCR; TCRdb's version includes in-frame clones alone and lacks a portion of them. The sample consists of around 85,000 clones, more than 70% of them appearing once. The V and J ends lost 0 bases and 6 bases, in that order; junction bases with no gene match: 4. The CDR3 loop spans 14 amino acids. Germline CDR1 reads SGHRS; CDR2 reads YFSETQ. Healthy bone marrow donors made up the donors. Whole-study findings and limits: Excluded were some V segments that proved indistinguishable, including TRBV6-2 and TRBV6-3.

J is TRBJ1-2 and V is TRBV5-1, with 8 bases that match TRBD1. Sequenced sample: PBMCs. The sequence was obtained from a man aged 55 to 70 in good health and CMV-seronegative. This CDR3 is CASSLARGLDGYTF. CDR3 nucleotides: TGCGCCAGCAGCTTGGCCAGGGGGCTTGATGGCTACACCTTC.